The source of this T cell receptor beta chain is a study of response to subunit inactivated influenza vaccine listed by TCRdb under 2018. Regarding the complete study: To follow how T cells responded to a trivalent subunit inactivated influenza vaccine, the researchers relied on deep quantitative profiling of the T cell receptor repertoire.

The time point label here, explained by the study, means: approximately 47 days after influenza vaccine administration. Taken from cysteine to phenylalanine, the CDR3 has 12 residues. The only DNA kept is the CDR3, 36 bases in frame from the first base. For CDR1 and CDR2, the germline V gene lists SGHTA and FQGNSA. Broader findings and caveats from the paper: According to the authors, only a limited number of new T cells may be recruited by each seasonal influenza vaccination.

About this clonotype: The target of this receptor is not known. At one end the junction does not follow the germline gene, possibly because of a read error.

The receptor library was made with RT-PCR. Instrument on record: Illumina HiSeq 2500. The raw public data were reprocessed by TCRdb itself: fastp quality trimming at Q25, MiXCR clonotype calling, in-frame beta chains only. Identical CDR3 protein sequences are pooled into one entry, listed with their most common genes and DNA. The sample table shows around 150,000 distinct CDR3 sequences, and under 13% are seen once. The top ten hold roughly 12% of the sample. The sequence is built from TRBV7-2 and TRBJ2-1, with the identity of the D gene unclear. Specimen: non-naive T cells sorted from PBMCs, collected about 6 weeks after vaccination. The cell subset or site label here, explained by the study, means: memory T cell fraction. This clonotype was sampled from a middle-aged man who received an inactivated influenza vaccine. Donor details come from another sample of the same person, matched by shared clones. The CDR3 loop reads CASSPQRNEQLF. The sequence in DNA is TGTGCCAGCAGCCCCCAGAGGAATGAGCAGCTCTTC.